One and the same sample provided the 25 T cell receptor beta chains below, sequenced in a study of T cell changes during pregnancy in multiple sclerosis. Profiled with immunoSEQ multiplex PCR; TCRdb holds only in-frame clones, not every one. The table lists 35,000 or so clones, around 92% of them singletons. Sequenced here: CD4+ T cells from peripheral blood mononuclear cells, sampled after pregnancy. Receptors originate from a female donor with multiple sclerosis, enrolled in a pregnancy study.

The chain has TRBV28 and TRBJ2-2, with TRBD2 as a possible D gene (6 bases). Germline CDR1 and CDR2: MDHEN and SYDVKM. The germline V and J ends were trimmed by 6 bases and 4 bases, with 18 bases remaining between them. This CDR3 has 16 residues. CDR3 nucleotides: TGTGCCAGCAGCGGAACCGGGACTTACATCACCGGGGAGCTGTTTTTT. Protein product: CASSGTGTYITGELFF.

CDR3 in amino acids: CASSPGQASYEQYF. The CDR3 nucleotides are TGTGCCAGCAGCCCCGGACAGGCCTCCTACGAGCAGTACTTC. The chain is built from TRBV7-9 and TRBJ2-7; TRBD1 matches 7 bases. The germline V gene has CDR1 SEHNR and CDR2 FQNEAQ (reference sequence). The CDR3 has 14 residues. After removal of 5 bases from V and 0 bases from J, the junction contained 4 bases not matched to a gene.

The chain uses TRBV4-3 and TRBJ2-3; 13 bases are shared with TRBD2. Germline V lookup: CDR1 LGHNA, CDR2 YSLEER. V dropped 3 bases and J dropped 5; count of bases not matched to a gene: 14. The CDR3 sequence is 19 residues long. CDR3 DNA: TGCGCCAGCAGCCAGCTACCGCTCGCCGGGACTAGCGGGATAGATACGCAGTATTTT. Translating gives CASSQLPLAGTSGIDTQYF.

The chain joins TRBV7-2 to TRBJ1-5; TRBD1 matches 8 bases. The CDR3 totals 14 residues. The V gene end was trimmed by 4 bases and the J gene end by 4 bases; junction bases not matched to a gene: 3. CDR1 and CDR2 from the germline V gene are SGHTA and FQGNSA. The CDR3 protein is CASSSRQGNQPQHF. The CDR3 nucleotides are TGTGCCAGCAGCTCGAGACAGGGGAATCAGCCCCAGCATTTT.

This chain joins TRBV9 and TRBJ2-3, with 11 bases lining up with TRBD2. J gave up 3 bases and V 4 bases, and 4 bases lay outside the gene matches. CDR1 and CDR2 from the germline V gene are SGDLS and YYNGEE. This CDR3 has 15 amino acids. CDR3 protein: CASSPTSGSTDTQYF. CDR3 DNA sequence: TGTGCCAGCAGCCCCACTAGCGGGAGTACAGATACGCAGTATTTT.

The rearrangement joins TRBV5-1 to TRBJ2-7; no clear D. V was trimmed by 0 bases and J by 6 bases, leaving 10 bases between them. Germline V lookup: CDR1 SGHRS, CDR2 YFSETQ. The CDR3 extends over 13 amino acids. In DNA, the CDR3 is TGCGCCAGCAGCTTGGCGGCGGCGAGCGAGCAGTACTTC. Residues: CASSLAAASEQYF.

The V gene is TRBV11-3, the J gene TRBJ2-2; TRBD1 aligns across 11 bases. The CDR3 loop spans 18 amino acids. J lost 2 bases, V lost 5 bases, and 10 bases had no gene match. Germline lookup yields CDR1 SGHNT and CDR2 YENEEA. The CDR3 nucleotides are TGTGCCAGCAGCCTAGGACAGGGGGCGGGCGTCAACACCGGGGAGCTGTTTTTT. Protein: CASSLGQGAGVNTGELFF.

This clone was counted once. V and J are TRBV4-1 and TRBJ1-5, with D possibly being TRBD1 (5 bases). V lost 4 bases and J lost 1, with 11 bases in between. Germline loops: CDR1 MGHRA, CDR2 YSYEKL. This CDR3 comprises 15 residues. This chain's CDR3 is CASSRLWTSNQPQHF. The CDR3 DNA follows: TGCGCCAGCAGCCGACTCTGGACAAGCAATCAGCCCCAGCATTTT.

The chain links TRBV30 to TRBJ2-1; 8 bases are shared with TRBD1. Germline CDR1 and CDR2: GTSNPN and SVGIG (reference sequence). J lost 14 bases, V lost 4 bases, and 7 bases had no gene match. This CDR3 has 11 amino acids. The CDR3 loop reads CAWKVAGQEFF. CDR3 coding DNA: TGTGCCTGGAAGGTGGCGGGACAGGAGTTCTTC.

The chain employs TRBV16 and TRBJ2-1; no firm D call. Germline V gene data show CDR1 as KGHSY and CDR2 as FQNENV. The CDR3 contains 14 residues. V lost 0 bases, J lost 6 bases, and 9 bases lay in between. CDR3 loop: CASSQSVTLNEQFF. The CDR3 region has the DNA TGTGCCAGCAGCCAATCGGTGACTCTCAATGAGCAGTTCTTC.

This clone was picked up a small number of times. The chain joins TRBV7-2 to TRBJ2-7; D may be TRBD2 (6 bases). This CDR3 has 14 residues. Looked up from germline, CDR1 is SGHTA and CDR2 is FQGNSA. V shed 5 bases and J shed 2 bases, with 13 bases lying between them. The DNA for the CDR3 is TGTGCCAGCAGCCCCCGGGGAGGAACCTACGAGCAGTACTTC. Translation gives CASSPRGGTYEQYF.

The gene calls are TRBV10-3 and TRBJ1-4; no clear D. The V gene's germline CDR1 is ENHRY and CDR2 SYGVKD. The CDR3 covers 12 residues. The V end lost 8 bases, the J end lost 5 bases, and 9 bases lay between the germline ends. The CDR3 loop reads CAISPENEKLFF. CDR3 coding DNA: TGTGCCATCTCCCCGGAGAATGAAAAACTGTTTTTT.

V is TRBV7-3 and J is TRBJ2-2; D call uncertain. V lost 6 bases and J lost 4, with 15 bases in between. Per germline, CDR1 SGHTA and CDR2 FQGTGA. The CDR3 has 15 residues. The chain's CDR3 is CASSRERSITGELFF. The CDR3 nucleotides are TGTGCCAGCAGTCGTGAAAGGAGCATCACCGGGGAGCTGTTTTTT.

The chain is built from TRBV28 and TRBJ2-1; 9 nucleotides line up with TRBD1. The CDR3 runs to 12 residues. Germline CDR1 MDHEN, CDR2 SYDVKM. Losses at the gene ends were 8 bases for V and 7 bases for J; bases not matched to a gene: 3. CDR3 DNA: TGTGCCAGCGACAGGGGGTTAAATGAGCAGTTCTTC. Translated: CASDRGLNEQFF.

V gene TRBV19 combines with J gene TRBJ2-1, with D possibly matching TRBD1 (6 bases). The CDR3 is 14 residues long. Germline CDR1 is LNHDA and CDR2 is SQIVND (reference sequence). V was shortened by 6 bases and J by 0 bases, with 9 bases between the two germline ends. CDR3 residues: CASRGAGSYNEQFF. CDR3 nucleotide sequence: TGTGCCAGTAGGGGGGCAGGCTCCTACAATGAGCAGTTCTTC.

The chain joins TRBV7-2 to TRBJ1-6, with a weak D call TRBD1 (6 bases). Germline CDR1 and CDR2: SGHTA and FQGNSA. The CDR3 sequence is 18 residues long. V lost 1 base to trimming and J lost 1 base, with 14 bases between them. The chain's CDR3 is CASSLELGGPSYNSPLHF. In DNA form, the CDR3 reads TGTGCCAGCAGCTTAGAGTTGGGGGGGCCGTCCTATAATTCACCCCTCCACTTT.

The chain carries TRBV5-5 and TRBJ2-5; D is unclear. Per the germline V gene, CDR1 is SGHKS and CDR2 is YYEKEE (reference sequence). CDR3 length: 14 amino acids. Between the trimmed V and J ends, which lost 1 base and 2 bases, there was a span of 9 bases. CDR3 amino acids: CASSLPIRQETQYF. The CDR3 region has the DNA TGTGCCAGCAGCTTGCCTATACGACAAGAGACCCAGTACTTC.

Here the CDR3 reads CASSSPGTSGETQYF. DNA of the CDR3: TGTGCCAGCAGCTCCCCCGGGACTAGCGGCGAGACCCAGTACTTC. This chain joins TRBV7-8 and TRBJ2-5; TRBD2 agrees at 11 bases. The CDR3 totals 15 residues. CDR1 is SGHVS, CDR2 FQNEAQ, per germline. Losses at the gene ends were 4 bases for V and 5 bases for J; bases not matched to a gene: 6.

This clone occurred once. The chain recombines TRBV29-1 with TRBJ1-5, with D tentatively TRBD1 (5 bases). Germline V lookup: CDR1 SQVTM, CDR2 ANQGSEA. Between the trimmed V and J ends, which lost 4 bases and 4 bases, there was a span of 11 bases. This CDR3 has 13 residues. The DNA of the CDR3 is TGCAGCGTTGGGCAGGGCCTTAATCAGCCCCAGCATTTT. This gives the protein CSVGQGLNQPQHF.

The chain combines TRBV30 with TRBJ2-7; D may be TRBD1 (6 bases). This CDR3 contains 12 residues. V lost 2 bases and J 6 bases, leaving 11 bases between the germline ends. Germline CDR1 is GTSNPN and CDR2 is SVGIG (reference sequence). CDR3 coding DNA: TGTGCCTGGAGTCTCAGGGGTTTCGAGCAGTACTTC. Protein sequence: CAWSLRGFEQYF. Combining the CDR3 with reference TRBV30 and TRBJ2-7 gives the whole variable domain SQTIHQWPATLVQPVGSPLSLECTVEGTSNPNLYWYRQAAGRGLQLLFYSVGIGQISSEVPQNLSASRPQDRQFILSSKKLLLSDSGFYLCAWSLRGFEQYFGPGTRLTVT.

CDR3 DNA sequence: TGTGCCAGCAGCTCGTACGGGACAGGTCCTAGTGGCTACACCTTC. Amino acids: CASSSYGTGPSGYTF. The gene calls are TRBV7-3 and TRBJ1-2; 8 bases map to TRBD1. Germline V CDR1 and CDR2: SGHTA, FQGTGA. The V and J ends lost 4 bases and 7 bases, in that order; junction bases with no gene match: 11. This CDR3 region has 15 residues.

This clone showed up just a few times. The rearrangement uses TRBV27 and TRBJ2-2; TRBD1 might be the D (5 bases). With 5 bases removed from V and 7 bases from J, the gap between germline ends came to 20 bases. The CDR3 spans 16 residues. In germline, CDR1 is MNHEY, CDR2 SMNVEV (reference sequence). This CDR3 is CASSPDPVTVYGELFF. DNA for the CDR3: TGTGCCAGCAGTCCTGACCCAGTGACAGTATACGGGGAGCTGTTTTTT.

This clone was seen only a few times. The J gene is TRBJ2-3, the V gene TRBV29-1, with TRBD2 identical over 10 bases. The CDR3 covers 15 residues. Germline V gives CDR1 SQVTM, CDR2 ANQGSEA. J was trimmed by 3 bases and V by 4 bases; bases with no gene match: 7. The CDR3 spells CSVAGASGRTDTQYF. The CDR3 DNA is TGCAGCGTTGCAGGCGCTAGCGGGAGAACAGATACGCAGTATTTT.

On this clone: Germline is not matched at one junction end, which may reflect a read error. The chain recombines TRBV6-1 with TRBJ2-4; 8 bases line up with TRBD1. The germline V gene has CDR1 MNHNS and CDR2 SASEGT. The length of the CDR3 is 13 residues. The CDR3 here is CASSEGWTGSPHF. The CDR3 nucleotides read TGTGCCAGCAGTGAAGGATGGACAGGGAGCCCCCACTTC.

This chain connects TRBV19 to TRBJ2-7; 11 nucleotides align to TRBD2. The V and J ends lost 4 bases and 5 bases, in that order; junction bases with no gene match: 13. This CDR3 has 17 amino acids. Germline loops: CDR1 LNHDA, CDR2 SQIVND (reference sequence). The CDR3 spells CASSRASGRPLYHEQYF. For the CDR3, the DNA is TGTGCCAGTAGTAGGGCTAGCGGGAGGCCCCTCTACCACGAGCAGTACTTC.